This T cell receptor (beta chain) was recovered during a study of blood T cell repertoires in COVID-19. Study background: Whether acute or convalescent, the COVID-19 samples came from the United States, Italy and Spain. T cells, B-cell-depleted T cells, or PBMCs supplied cDNA or gDNA.

All enrollees were about 18 to 90 years old and from about two dozen US areas. Two negative PCRs, clearance, or symptom resolution had been documented for recovered Cohort 3 donors. Repertoires were generated with immunoSEQ multiplex PCR, while TCRdb's copy carries only in-frame clones and drops some. This table has about 270,000 clones, more than 80% appearing once. Between the trimmed V and J ends, which lost 2 bases and 2 bases, there was a span of 6 bases. Germline values: CDR1 WNHNN, CDR2 SYGVQD (reference sequence). The CDR3 covers 13 residues. Sequenced input: PBMCs or T cells enriched from blood (not recorded which). The sequence was obtained from a woman aged 18-29 years who had recovered from COVID-19. The chain is built from TRBV10-1 and TRBJ2-5; no clear D gene. Here the CDR3 reads CASSEQRQETQYF. The CDR3 DNA reads as TGCGCCAGCAGTGAGCAGCGACAAGAGACCCAGTACTTC.